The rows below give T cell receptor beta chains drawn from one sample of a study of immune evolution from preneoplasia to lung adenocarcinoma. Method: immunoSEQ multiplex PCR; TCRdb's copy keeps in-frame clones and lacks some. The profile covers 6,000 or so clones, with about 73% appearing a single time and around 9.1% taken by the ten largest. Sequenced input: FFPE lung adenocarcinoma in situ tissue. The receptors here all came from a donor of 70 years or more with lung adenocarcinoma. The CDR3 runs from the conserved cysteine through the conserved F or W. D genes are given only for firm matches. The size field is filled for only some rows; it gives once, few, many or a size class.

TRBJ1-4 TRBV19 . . CASSIAVGRPMEKLFF TGTGCCAGTAGTATAGCGGTAGGACGGCCCATGGAAAAACTGTTTTTT
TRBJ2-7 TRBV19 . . CASSLQSHYEQYF TGTGCCAGTAGTCTACAGAGCCACTACGAGCAGTACTTC
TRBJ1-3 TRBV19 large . CASSIDQGYRRNTIYF TGTGCCAGTAGTATAGATCAGGGATATCGGAGGAACACCATATATTTT
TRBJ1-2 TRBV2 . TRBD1 CASSEYRGRSDGYTF TGTGCCAGCAGTGAATACAGGGGGCGTTCTGATGGCTACACCTTC
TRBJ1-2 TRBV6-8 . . CASSYPRTYYGYTF TGTGCCAGCAGTTACCCCAGGACTTACTATGGCTACACCTTC
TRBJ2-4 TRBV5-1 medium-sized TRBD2 CASKRTGGAKNIQYF TGCGCCAGCAAAAGGACGGGGGGGGCCAAAAACATTCAGTACTTC
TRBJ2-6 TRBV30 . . CAWGLTSGANVLTF TGTGCCTGGGGTCTGACTTCTGGGGCCAACGTCCTGACTTTC
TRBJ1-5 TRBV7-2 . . CASSLGGYYQPQHF TGTGCCAGCAGCTTAGGGGGTTATTATCAGCCCCAGCATTTT
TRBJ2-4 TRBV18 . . CASTYAGPRDIQYF TGTGCCAGCACCTACGCCGGCCCAAGAGACATTCAGTACTTC
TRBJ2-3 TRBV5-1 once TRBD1 CASSEPTGSVTDTQYF TGCGCCAGCAGCGAACCGACAGGGTCGGTCACAGATACGCAGTATTTT
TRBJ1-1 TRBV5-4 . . CATSGMNTEAFF TGTGCCACCTCTGGGATGAACACTGAAGCTTTCTTT
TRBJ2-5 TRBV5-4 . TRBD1 CASSPPPTTGREETQYF TGTGCCAGCAGCCCCCCGCCGACGACAGGGCGGGAAGAGACCCAGTACTTC
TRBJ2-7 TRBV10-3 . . CAIAASLGEQYF TGTGCCATCGCCGCTAGCCTAGGCGAGCAGTACTTC
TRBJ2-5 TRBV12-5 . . CASGPSGGIETQYF TGTGCTAGTGGTCCCTCCGGGGGCATAGAGACCCAGTACTTC
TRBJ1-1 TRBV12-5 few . CASGLVQTMTNTEAFF TGTGCTAGTGGTTTGGTACAGACAATGACGAACACTGAAGCTTTCTTT
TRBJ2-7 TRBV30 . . CAWSPLAAPYEQYF TGTGCCTGGAGCCCCTTGGCAGCACCCTACGAGCAGTACTTC
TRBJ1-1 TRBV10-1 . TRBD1 CASSMDRGTEAFF TGCGCCAGCAGTATGGACAGGGGCACTGAAGCTTTCTTT
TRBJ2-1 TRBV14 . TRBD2 CASSQVGGGEGEQFF TGTGCCAGCAGCCAAGTTGGCGGGGGGGAGGGTGAGCAGTTCTTC
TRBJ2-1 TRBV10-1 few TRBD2 CASSESSGSFYNEQFF TGCGCCAGCAGTGAGTCCAGCGGGAGTTTCTACAATGAGCAGTTCTTC
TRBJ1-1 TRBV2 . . CASSPDRRYTEAFF TGTGCCAGCAGTCCCGACAGGAGGTACACTGAAGCTTTCTTT
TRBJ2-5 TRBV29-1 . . CSVRALVSETQYF TGCAGCGTCAGAGCTCTAGTGTCAGAGACCCAGTACTTC
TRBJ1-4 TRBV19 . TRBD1 CASRPWTGRSEKLFF TGTGCCAGTAGGCCATGGACAGGGAGAAGTGAAAAACTGTTTTTT
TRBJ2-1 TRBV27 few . CASSLTRPSYNEQFF TGTGCCAGCAGTTTGACCAGGCCATCCTACAATGAGCAGTTCTTC
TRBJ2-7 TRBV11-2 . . CASSPLQGGEQYF TGTGCCAGCAGCCCACTACAGGGAGGAGAGCAGTACTTC
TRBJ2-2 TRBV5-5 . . CASSLLTGNTGELFF TGTGCCAGCAGCTTGTTGACAGGGAACACCGGGGAGCTGTTTTTT
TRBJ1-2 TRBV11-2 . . CASSLEANYGYTF TGTGCCAGCAGCTTAGAAGCTAACTATGGCTACACCTTC
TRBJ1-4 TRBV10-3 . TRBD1 CAISERQGWGEKLFF TGTGCCATCAGTGAGCGACAGGGGTGGGGTGAAAAACTGTTTTTT
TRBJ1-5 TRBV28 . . CASSLVDNQPQHF TGTGCCAGCAGTTTAGTGGACAATCAGCCCCAGCATTTT
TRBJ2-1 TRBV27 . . CASSSSYKGSGSYNEQFF TGTGCCAGCAGTTCGTCCTACAAGGGGTCAGGGTCCTACAATGAGCAGTTCTTC
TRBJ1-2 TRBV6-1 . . CASTSGRKENGYTF TGTGCCAGCACCTCGGGGCGGAAGGAGAATGGCTACACCTTC
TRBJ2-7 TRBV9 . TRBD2 CASSAAGYSYEQYF TGTGCCAGCAGCGCAGCGGGATACTCCTACGAGCAGTACTTC
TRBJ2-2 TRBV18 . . CASSRNLEETNTGELFF TGTGCCAGCTCACGAAACTTGGAGGAAACGAACACCGGGGAGCTGTTTTTT
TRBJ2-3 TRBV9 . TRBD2 CASSPGTSGRTDTQYF TGTGCCAGCAGCCCTGGGACTAGCGGGCGCACAGATACGCAGTATTTT
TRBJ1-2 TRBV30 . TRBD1 CAWTRQGSNYGYTF TGTGCCTGGACCAGACAGGGGTCGAACTATGGCTACACCTTC
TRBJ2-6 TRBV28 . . CASRLSGANVLTF TGTGCCAGCAGACTTTCGGGGGCCAACGTCCTGACTTTC
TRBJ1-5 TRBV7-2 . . CASSYQRGAQPQHF TGTGCCAGCAGCTACCAGAGGGGGGCTCAGCCCCAGCATTTT
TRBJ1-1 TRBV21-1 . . CASSKMGAWNTEAFF TGTGCCAGCAGCAAAATGGGGGCGTGGAACACTGAAGCTTTCTTT
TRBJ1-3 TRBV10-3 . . CAITPGYSGNTIYF TGTGCCATCACCCCGGGCTACTCTGGAAACACCATATATTTT
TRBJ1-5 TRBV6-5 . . CASSYRSTGNQPQHF TGTGCCAGCAGTTACAGGTCGACGGGCAATCAGCCCCAGCATTTT
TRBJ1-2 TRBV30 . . CAWSQTTYGYTF TGTGCCTGGAGTCAGACAACCTATGGCTACACCTTC
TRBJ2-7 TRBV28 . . CASSLYNEQYF TGTGCCAGCAGTTTATATAACGAGCAGTACTTC
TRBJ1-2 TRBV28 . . CASSLTGPYGYTF TGTGCCAGCAGTTTAACAGGACCTTATGGCTACACCTTC